The entry below describes one T cell receptor (beta chain). As yet, its antigen is unknown. Profiled with immunoSEQ multiplex PCR; TCRdb holds only in-frame clones, not every one. The sample lists over a million clones, 65% to 80% occurring once. V lost 1 base, J lost 3 bases, and 9 bases lay in between. Germline V CDR1 and CDR2: SGHTA, FQGNSA. The CDR3 is made up of 14 amino acids. Those who donated, Caucasian adults without exception, all lived in Nashville, Tennessee. This entry belongs to a study of shared clonotypes between healthy human individuals. General observations from the study: Sequencing depth was a factor that was expected to affect clonotype sharing among donors.

The receptor's source is a man aged 18 to 29 in good health. Sequenced sample: memory CD4+ T cells sorted from blood. Subset noted: CD45RA-negative fraction. This chain connects TRBV7-2 to TRBJ1-1; D is uncertain. CDR3 protein: CASSLVGPHTEAFF. CDR3 sequence (DNA): TGTGCCAGCAGCTTAGTAGGGCCCCACACTGAAGCTTTCTTT.